Listed below are T cell receptor beta chains from one sample, sequenced in a study of early T cells in non-severe SARS-CoV-2 infection. TCRdb fed the 5' RACE reads into MiXCR, producing one record per CDR3 protein. The sample has tens of thousands of distinct CDR3 sequences, over 10% seen once. The material sequenced was whole blood. The receptors here all came from an adult who was a healthcare worker with PCR-confirmed SARS-CoV-2 infection or an uninfected control (not recorded which). CDR3s leave out the opening cysteine and the closing phenylalanine or tryptophan. D genes are given only for firm matches.

cdr3_aa	v_call	j_call	d_call
SARDAGQGYGYT	TRBV20-1	TRBJ1-2	.
ASKMEKSYNEQF	TRBV12-3/TRBV12-4	TRBJ2-1	.
ASGLAGATGELF	TRBV7-9	TRBJ2-2	TRBD2
ASSRTDGLAGDPYEQY	TRBV3-1	TRBJ2-7	TRBD2
ASRMKGGQSTNEQF	TRBV7-8	TRBJ2-1	.
ASSTGSSAYGYT	TRBV28	TRBJ1-2	.
ASSLDLIYEQF	TRBV11-2	TRBJ2-1	.
ASSQGISNQPQH	TRBV18	TRBJ1-5	.
ASSLNPGTDTEAF	TRBV28	TRBJ1-1	.
AISESQGRSYEQY	TRBV10-3	TRBJ2-7	.
ASSESMLTQY	TRBV25-1	TRBJ2-3	.
SVVSGSSYEQY	TRBV29-1	TRBJ2-7	TRBD2
ASSYSEIDEQF	TRBV6-2/TRBV6-3	TRBJ2-1	.
ASSWDLADTQY	TRBV10-1	TRBJ2-3	.
SAKQGFLNYGYT	TRBV29-1	TRBJ1-2	.
ASSLPAGPSMGEAF	TRBV13	TRBJ1-1	.
SVEDRGWDEQY	TRBV29-1	TRBJ2-7	.
ASSLAYEQY	TRBV11-2	TRBJ2-7	.
ASSPSSGRAAYNEQF	TRBV28	TRBJ2-1	TRBD2
ASRSSGNEQF	TRBV5-4	TRBJ2-1	.
ASSKETVFNTEAF	TRBV5-5	TRBJ1-1	.
ASRAPGGNQPQH	TRBV12-3/TRBV12-4	TRBJ1-5	.
ASSPIDSAYNSPLH	TRBV28	TRBJ1-6	.
ASSQDRRNIQY	TRBV4-3	TRBJ2-4	.
ASSFSGTMTETQY	TRBV7-7	TRBJ2-5	.
ASSKGGASTDTQY	TRBV28	TRBJ2-3	.
ASSTDSRQPQH	TRBV6-2/TRBV6-3	TRBJ1-5	.
ASSLSSPYNSPLH	TRBV7-2	TRBJ1-6	.
ASSYSKGGPEAF	TRBV6-2/TRBV6-3	TRBJ1-1	.
ASSFWASGSVELF	TRBV6-2/TRBV6-3	TRBJ2-2	TRBD2
ASSPRASGLSYEQY	TRBV18	TRBJ2-7	.
ASSANSLDEKLF	TRBV2	TRBJ1-4	.
SALSAAGANVLT	TRBV20-1	TRBJ2-6	.